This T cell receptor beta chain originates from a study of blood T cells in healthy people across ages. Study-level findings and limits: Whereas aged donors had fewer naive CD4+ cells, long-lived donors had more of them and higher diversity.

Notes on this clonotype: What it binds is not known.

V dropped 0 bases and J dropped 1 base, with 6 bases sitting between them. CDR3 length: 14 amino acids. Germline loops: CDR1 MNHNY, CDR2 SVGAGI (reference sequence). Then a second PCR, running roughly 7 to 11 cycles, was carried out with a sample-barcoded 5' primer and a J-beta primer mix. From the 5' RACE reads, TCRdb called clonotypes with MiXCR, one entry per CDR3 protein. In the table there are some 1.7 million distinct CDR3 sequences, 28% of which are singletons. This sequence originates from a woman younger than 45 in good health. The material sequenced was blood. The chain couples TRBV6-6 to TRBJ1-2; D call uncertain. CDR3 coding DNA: TGTGCCAGCAGTTACTCGGAGTTTAACTATGGCTACACCTTC. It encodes CASSYSEFNYGYTF.